The clone carrying this T cell receptor (beta chain) was observed at least ten times. Its target is not known. This entry belongs to a study of identical twins. Germline values: CDR1 SGHRS, CDR2 YFSETQ. The CDR3 contains 17 residues. The V segment lost 0 bases and the J segment 0 bases; nucleotides outside the gene matches: 4. From the 5' RACE reads, TCRdb called clonotypes with MiXCR, one entry per CDR3 protein. This table has about 530,000 distinct CDR3 sequences, about 15% appearing once. Study-wide points: Partly confounded zero-insertion analyses could result from invariant MAIT and iNKT cells.

This same sample was also taken into another study, of yellow fever vaccine responses in identical twins.

The chain couples TRBV5-1 to TRBJ2-1, with 9 bases that match TRBD2. The sequence came from a young woman in good health. The sample comprised CD4+ T cells sorted from blood. In DNA, the CDR3 is TGCGCCAGCAGCTTGGGGCTAGCGGGAAGCTCCTACAATGAGCAGTTCTTC. Its protein product is CASSLGLAGSSYNEQFF.